This T cell receptor beta chain is drawn from a study of OX40 agonist ivuxolimab in advanced cancers. Study in general: Each patient was given ivuxolimab into a vein every 2 weeks, at 0.01 to 10 mg/kg. Dose-escalation patients were diagnosed with hepatocellular carcinoma, melanoma, renal cell cancer or head and neck cancer.

The CDR3 is 14 residues long. V lost 5 bases and J lost 3, with 8 bases in between. Germline loops: CDR1 SNHLY, CDR2 FYNNEI. Assay used: immunoSEQ multiplex PCR; TCRdb lists only in-frame clones, some missing. The table shows approximately 78,000 clones, with about 82% occurring only once. Autoimmune disease history or systemic immunosuppression excluded patients. The rearrangement joins TRBV2 to TRBJ1-6; the D is unclear. The starting material was CD4+ or CD8+ T cells sorted from blood, obtained in a trial of the OX40 agonist ivuxolimab. This sequence originates from an adult with an advanced solid tumor such as melanoma, head and neck, liver or kidney cancer. The CDR3 spells CASSREVYNSPLHF. CDR3 sequence (DNA): TGTGCCAGCAGTAGGGAGGTCTATAATTCACCCCTCCACTTT.